A selection of T cell receptor beta chains follows, all from one sample in a study of T cells in Graves' hyperthyroidism and ophthalmopathy. MiXCR, run by TCRdb on the multiplex PCR reads, gives a single entry per CDR3 protein. Of approximately 32,000 distinct CDR3 sequences listed, about 50% were seen once; the top ten hold roughly 6.2%. The sample taken for sequencing was blood. These receptor sequences come from a woman aged 50 to 60 with Graves' hyperthyroidism that later progressed to Graves' ophthalmopathy. Both conserved end residues are part of each CDR3. The D gene is left open where the match is weak. Expanded clones are given a class, and other clones once, few, many or no size at all.

j_call: TRBJ1-1
clone_size: .
v_call: TRBV4-2
d_call: .
cdr3_nt: TGTGCCAGCAGCCAAGATTTCTTT
cdr3_aa: CASSQDFF

j_call: TRBJ2-7
clone_size: many
v_call: TRBV19
d_call: TRBD2
cdr3_nt: TGTGCCAGTAGTACCGAGATAACTAGCGCTGTCTCCTACGAGCAGTACTTC
cdr3_aa: CASSTEITSAVSYEQYF

j_call: TRBJ2-3
clone_size: .
v_call: TRBV25-1
d_call: .
cdr3_nt: TGTGCCAGCACAGACTGGTCCACAGATACGCAGTATTTT
cdr3_aa: CASTDWSTDTQYF

j_call: TRBJ2-7
clone_size: .
v_call: TRBV11-2
d_call: .
cdr3_nt: TGTGCCAGCAGCCTTTACGGAGACGAGCAGTACTTC
cdr3_aa: CASSLYGDEQYF

j_call: TRBJ1-2
clone_size: .
v_call: TRBV7-6
d_call: .
cdr3_nt: TGTGCCAGCAGTCGTGGGACTAACTATGGCTACACCTTC
cdr3_aa: CASSRGTNYGYTF

j_call: TRBJ1-1
clone_size: .
v_call: TRBV27
d_call: .
cdr3_nt: TGTGCCGGCAGTTTAGGGCAGAGGGTTTCCACTGAAGCTTTCTTT
cdr3_aa: CAGSLGQRVSTEAFF

j_call: TRBJ1-2
clone_size: many
v_call: TRBV7-2
d_call: .
cdr3_nt: TGTGCCAGCAGCCCGAGGAGGGAATACTATGGCTACACCTTC
cdr3_aa: CASSPRREYYGYTF

j_call: TRBJ1-5
clone_size: many
v_call: TRBV6-6
d_call: TRBD1
cdr3_nt: TGTGCCAGCAGTTACACCCAGGGGGTAGGACAGCCCCAGCATTTT
cdr3_aa: CASSYTQGVGQPQHF

j_call: TRBJ2-7
clone_size: .
v_call: TRBV7-3
d_call: .
cdr3_nt: TGTGCCAGCAGCCTAAAAGAACAAGGCGAGCAGTACTTC
cdr3_aa: CASSLKEQGEQYF

j_call: TRBJ2-5
clone_size: .
v_call: TRBV9
d_call: TRBD2
cdr3_nt: TGTGCCAGCAGCCCTTCCGGGACTAGCGGCTACAAGACCCAGTACTTC
cdr3_aa: CASSPSGTSGYKTQYF

j_call: TRBJ2-7
clone_size: .
v_call: TRBV24-1
d_call: TRBD2
cdr3_nt: TGTGTCACCACTTCGAGCGGGAGCGATGAGCAGTACTTC
cdr3_aa: CVTTSSGSDEQYF

j_call: TRBJ2-1
clone_size: .
v_call: TRBV7-9
d_call: TRBD2
cdr3_nt: TGTGCCAGCAGACATGGACTAGCGGGACCTCTCAACAATGAGCAGTTCTTC
cdr3_aa: CASRHGLAGPLNNEQFF

j_call: TRBJ1-4
clone_size: medium-sized
v_call: TRBV19
d_call: .
cdr3_nt: TGTGCCAGTAGTACCAGGGACAAACTGTTTTTT
cdr3_aa: CASSTRDKLFF

j_call: TRBJ2-5
clone_size: many
v_call: TRBV10-2
d_call: TRBD1
cdr3_nt: TGCGCCAGCAGTGAGGCCAACAGGGGCCCCCAAGAGACCCAGTACTTC
cdr3_aa: CASSEANRGPQETQYF

j_call: TRBJ2-5
clone_size: .
v_call: TRBV9
d_call: TRBD1
cdr3_nt: TGTGCCAGCAGAGCCGGGACAGGACAAGAGACCCAGTACTTC
cdr3_aa: CASRAGTGQETQYF

j_call: TRBJ1-2
clone_size: many
v_call: TRBV28
d_call: .
cdr3_nt: TGTGCCAGCAGCCCCCCCGACCCACACTATGGCTACACCTTC
cdr3_aa: CASSPPDPHYGYTF

j_call: TRBJ2-3
clone_size: many
v_call: TRBV7-3
d_call: .
cdr3_nt: TGTGCCAGCAGCATAACGCGGACGAAGGGGGATACGCAGTATTTT
cdr3_aa: CASSITRTKGDTQYF

j_call: TRBJ1-6
clone_size: .
v_call: TRBV7-9
d_call: .
cdr3_nt: TGTGCCAGCAGCTTAGGGGGTGGGAACTCACCCCTCCACTTT
cdr3_aa: CASSLGGGNSPLHF

j_call: TRBJ1-6
clone_size: medium-sized
v_call: TRBV7-8
d_call: .
cdr3_nt: TGTGCCAGCAGTCTTACATCCCAGAATTCACCCCTCCACTTT
cdr3_aa: CASSLTSQNSPLHF

j_call: TRBJ2-7
clone_size: .
v_call: TRBV19
d_call: TRBD1
cdr3_nt: TGTGCCAGTAGTATAGGTCTCTGGGACAGAGACGAGCAGCACTTC
cdr3_aa: CASSIGLWDRDEQHF

j_call: TRBJ1-5
clone_size: .
v_call: TRBV5-5
d_call: TRBD1
cdr3_nt: TGTGCCAGCAGCATAACAGGGGGCGGGAACAATCAGCCCCAGCATTTT
cdr3_aa: CASSITGGGNNQPQHF

j_call: TRBJ1-5
clone_size: many
v_call: TRBV20-1
d_call: TRBD1
cdr3_nt: TGCAGTGCAGCCACCGGGACAGGGGGCAATCAGCCCCAGCATTTT
cdr3_aa: CSAATGTGGNQPQHF

j_call: TRBJ1-1
clone_size: many
v_call: TRBV7-6
d_call: .
cdr3_nt: TGTGCCAGCAGACCGACTACAGGGTTTGCCACTGAAGCTTTCTTT
cdr3_aa: CASRPTTGFATEAFF

j_call: TRBJ2-7
clone_size: many
v_call: TRBV3-2
d_call: .
cdr3_nt: TGTGCCAGCAGCCAAGGATTAGCGGGAGGGCCAGAAAACGAGCAGTACTTC
cdr3_aa: CASSQGLAGGPENEQYF

j_call: TRBJ2-6
clone_size: .
v_call: TRBV7-2
d_call: TRBD1
cdr3_nt: TGTGCCAGCAGCCCAACAGGGGATGGGGCCAACGTCCTGACTTTC
cdr3_aa: CASSPTGDGANVLTF

j_call: TRBJ2-5
clone_size: many
v_call: TRBV27
d_call: .
cdr3_nt: TGTGCCAGCAGTCCTCACGGACAGTCGCCGGGAGAGACCCAGTACTTC
cdr3_aa: CASSPHGQSPGETQYF

j_call: TRBJ2-1
clone_size: many
v_call: TRBV11-3
d_call: TRBD2
cdr3_nt: TGTGCCAGCAGCTTAGATAGCGGGACAACCTACAATGAGCAGTTCTTC
cdr3_aa: CASSLDSGTTYNEQFF

j_call: TRBJ1-6
clone_size: many
v_call: TRBV19
d_call: .
cdr3_nt: TGTGCCAGTAGTAGAGGTCCTTCGACAGGCCACAATTCACCCCTCCACTTT
cdr3_aa: CASSRGPSTGHNSPLHF

j_call: TRBJ2-1
clone_size: medium-sized
v_call: TRBV10-3
d_call: .
cdr3_nt: TGTGCCATCAGTGACACCACGAATGAGCAGTTCTTC
cdr3_aa: CAISDTTNEQFF

j_call: TRBJ2-1
clone_size: .
v_call: TRBV12-3/TRBV12-4
d_call: .
cdr3_nt: TGTGCCAGCAGTTCCGGACGGTACAATGAGCAGTTCTTC
cdr3_aa: CASSSGRYNEQFF

j_call: TRBJ1-5
clone_size: .
v_call: TRBV28
d_call: TRBD1
cdr3_nt: TGTGCCAGCAGTTTACTCGAGACAGGGAAGCATTTT
cdr3_aa: CASSLLETGKHF

j_call: TRBJ2-6
clone_size: .
v_call: TRBV7-9
d_call: .
cdr3_nt: TGTGCCAGCACCGCCGCCACCAAGGTTGGGGCCAACGTCCTGACTTTC
cdr3_aa: CASTAATKVGANVLTF

j_call: TRBJ2-1
clone_size: many
v_call: TRBV4-3
d_call: .
cdr3_nt: TGCGCCAGCAGCCAAGAACAGGGATCGGGTTTCTATGAGCAGTTCTTC
cdr3_aa: CASSQEQGSGFYEQFF

j_call: TRBJ2-3
clone_size: many
v_call: TRBV6-6
d_call: .
cdr3_nt: TGTGCCAGCAGTTACTCCCGGGGTACCTACGTGGATACGCAGTATTTT
cdr3_aa: CASSYSRGTYVDTQYF

j_call: TRBJ2-5
clone_size: many
v_call: TRBV7-8
d_call: .
cdr3_nt: TGTGCCAGCAGCTCCGATTCCGGGAGCGGGGAGACCCAGTACTTC
cdr3_aa: CASSSDSGSGETQYF

j_call: TRBJ2-3
clone_size: .
v_call: TRBV4-1
d_call: .
cdr3_nt: TGCGCCAGCAGCCAAGCTGCAACGGGAGAATGTCACGGAGATACGCAGTATTTT
cdr3_aa: CASSQAATGECHGDTQYF

j_call: TRBJ2-1
clone_size: .
v_call: TRBV7-2
d_call: TRBD2
cdr3_nt: TGTGCCAGCAGCTTCCCAGGACTAGCGGGAGGCACCGGGGAGCAGTTCTTC
cdr3_aa: CASSFPGLAGGTGEQFF

j_call: TRBJ1-5
clone_size: few
v_call: TRBV4-1
d_call: .
cdr3_nt: TGCGCCAGCAGCCCGGGAGGAGGGTATAGCAATCAGCCCCAGCATTTT
cdr3_aa: CASSPGGGYSNQPQHF

j_call: TRBJ2-7
clone_size: many
v_call: TRBV30
d_call: .
cdr3_nt: TGTGCCTGGAGTGTAGGACCCCTCTACGAGCAGTACTTC
cdr3_aa: CAWSVGPLYEQYF

j_call: TRBJ1-5
clone_size: many
v_call: TRBV6-2/TRBV6-3
d_call: .
cdr3_nt: TGTGCCAGCACGTACAGGGAGTATCAGCCCCAGCATTTT
cdr3_aa: CASTYREYQPQHF

j_call: TRBJ1-6
clone_size: .
v_call: TRBV12-3/TRBV12-4
d_call: .
cdr3_nt: TGTGCCAGCAGCCCGAGCTCCTATAATTCACCCCTCCACTTT
cdr3_aa: CASSPSSYNSPLHF

j_call: TRBJ2-7
clone_size: many
v_call: TRBV9
d_call: TRBD2
cdr3_nt: TGTGCCAGCAGCCCCCCGACTAGCGGGGGTTTTTACGAGCAGTACTTC
cdr3_aa: CASSPPTSGGFYEQYF

j_call: TRBJ1-4
clone_size: .
v_call: TRBV14
d_call: .
cdr3_nt: TGTGCCAGCAGCCTAAAAGAGACTAGCGGGACTGAAAAACTGTTTTTT
cdr3_aa: CASSLKETSGTEKLFF

j_call: TRBJ2-7
clone_size: .
v_call: TRBV9
d_call: TRBD1
cdr3_nt: TGTGCCAGCAGCCCCGGGACAGGGGGACAGGACGAGCAGTACTTC
cdr3_aa: CASSPGTGGQDEQYF

j_call: TRBJ1-5
clone_size: .
v_call: TRBV18
d_call: TRBD1
cdr3_nt: TGTGCCAGCTCTCCTTTACAGGGGTTAGGAGGAAGCAATCAGCCCCAGCATTTT
cdr3_aa: CASSPLQGLGGSNQPQHF

j_call: TRBJ2-2
clone_size: many
v_call: TRBV5-4
d_call: TRBD1
cdr3_nt: TGTGCCAGCAGTTACAGACAGGGACCGGGGGAGCTGTTTTTT
cdr3_aa: CASSYRQGPGELFF

j_call: TRBJ2-3
clone_size: many
v_call: TRBV7-2
d_call: .
cdr3_nt: TGTGCCAGCAGCTTAGTGGGACCCCTTCTACCAGATACGCAGTATTTT
cdr3_aa: CASSLVGPLLPDTQYF